This T cell receptor beta chain stems from a study of early T cells in non-severe SARS-CoV-2 infection. Across the whole study: The input, bulk RNA from unsorted whole blood, was sequenced, and chains were unpaired. Study results and limitations: Anti-spike CD8 specificities were favored by VDJdb matching, whose results missed private and CD4 specificities.

Molecules of cDNA were individually given unique molecular identifiers that were attached to them. TCRdb re-derived calls from the 5' RACE reads in MiXCR, one entry per CDR3 protein. Among 90,000 to 130,000 distinct CDR3 sequences listed, approximately 12% were seen once. Losses at the gene ends were 6 bases for V and 2 bases for J; bases not matched to a gene: 5. The CDR3 loop spans 14 amino acids. Germline assignment: CDR1 MNHEY and CDR2 SVGAGI. As for this clonotype: Its cognate antigen is unknown.

The TCR comes from an adult who was a healthcare worker with PCR-confirmed SARS-CoV-2 infection or an uninfected control (not recorded which). This specimen was whole blood, taken at baseline. The chain employs TRBV6-5 and TRBJ1-1; 8 nucleotides line up with TRBD1. The CDR3 DNA sequence: TGTGCCAGCAGACCCGACAGGGGTAACACTGAAGCTTTCTTT. This gives the protein CASRPDRGNTEAFF.